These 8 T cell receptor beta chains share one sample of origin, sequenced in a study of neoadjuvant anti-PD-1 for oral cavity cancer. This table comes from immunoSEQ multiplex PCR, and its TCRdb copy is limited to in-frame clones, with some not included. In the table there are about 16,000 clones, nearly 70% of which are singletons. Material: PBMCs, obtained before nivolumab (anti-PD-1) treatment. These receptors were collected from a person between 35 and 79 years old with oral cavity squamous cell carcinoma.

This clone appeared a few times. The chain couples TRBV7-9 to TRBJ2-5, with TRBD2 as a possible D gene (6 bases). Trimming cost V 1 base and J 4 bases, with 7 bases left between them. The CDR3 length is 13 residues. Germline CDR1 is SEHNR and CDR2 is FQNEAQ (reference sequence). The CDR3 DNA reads TGTGCCAGCAGCTTAGACGGGGGAGAGACCCAGTACTTC. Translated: CASSLDGGETQYF.

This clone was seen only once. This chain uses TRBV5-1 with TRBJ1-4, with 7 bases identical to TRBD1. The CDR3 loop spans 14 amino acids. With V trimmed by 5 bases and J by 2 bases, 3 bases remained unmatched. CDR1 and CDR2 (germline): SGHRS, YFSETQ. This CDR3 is CASSQGGTNEKLFF. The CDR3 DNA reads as TGCGCCAGCAGTCAAGGGGGCACTAATGAAAAACTGTTTTTT. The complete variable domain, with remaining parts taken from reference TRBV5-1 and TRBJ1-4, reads KAGVTQTPRYLIKTRGQQVTLSCSPISGHRSVSWYQQTPGQGLQFLFEYFSETQRNKGNFPGRFSGRQFSNSRSEMNVSTLELGDSALYLCASSQGGTNEKLFFGSGTQLSVL.

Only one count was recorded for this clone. The CDR3 is CASSLAADTQYF. The DNA for the CDR3 is TGTGCCAGCAGCTTGGCTGCAGATACGCAGTATTTT. This chain joins TRBV5-6 and TRBJ2-3; D gene ambiguous. V lost 0 bases and J lost 4, with 3 bases in between. This CDR3 has 12 residues. CDR1 is SGHDT and CDR2 is YYEEEE in the germline V gene.

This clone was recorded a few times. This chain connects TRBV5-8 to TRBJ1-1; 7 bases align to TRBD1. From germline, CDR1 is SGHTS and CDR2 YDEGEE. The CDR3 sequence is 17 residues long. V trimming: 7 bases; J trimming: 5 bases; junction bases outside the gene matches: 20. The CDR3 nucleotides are TGTGCCAGCTGCCCTGGGACAGTCAGTCACGGAGGGACTGAAGCTTTCTTT. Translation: CASCPGTVSHGGTEAFF.

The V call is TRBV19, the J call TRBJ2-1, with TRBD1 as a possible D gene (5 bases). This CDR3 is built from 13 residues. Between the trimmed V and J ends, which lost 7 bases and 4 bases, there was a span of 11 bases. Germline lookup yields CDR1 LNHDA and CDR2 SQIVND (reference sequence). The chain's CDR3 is CASTLQGYNEQFF. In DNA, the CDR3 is TGTGCCAGTACTCTCCAGGGTTACAATGAGCAGTTCTTC.

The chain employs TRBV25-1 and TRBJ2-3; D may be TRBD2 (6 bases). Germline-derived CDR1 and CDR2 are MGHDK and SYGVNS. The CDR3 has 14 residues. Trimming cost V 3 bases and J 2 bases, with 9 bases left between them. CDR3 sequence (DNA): TGTGCCAGCAGTGAGGGACTCTTCACAGATACGCAGTATTTT. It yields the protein CASSEGLFTDTQYF.

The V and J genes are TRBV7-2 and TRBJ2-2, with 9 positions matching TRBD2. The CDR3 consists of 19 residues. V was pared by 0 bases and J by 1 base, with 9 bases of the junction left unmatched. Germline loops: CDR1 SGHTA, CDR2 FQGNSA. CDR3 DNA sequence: TGTGCCAGCAGCTTAGCTGTCCTAGCGGGATGGGGGAACACCGGGGAGCTGTTTTTT. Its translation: CASSLAVLAGWGNTGELFF.

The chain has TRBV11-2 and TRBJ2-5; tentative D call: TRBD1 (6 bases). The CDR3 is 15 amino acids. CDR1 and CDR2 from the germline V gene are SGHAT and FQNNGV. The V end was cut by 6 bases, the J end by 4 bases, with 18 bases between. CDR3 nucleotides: TGTGCCAGCAGTTCCACCCCAGGGGCCCCAGAGACCCAGTACTTC. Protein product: CASSSTPGAPETQYF.